A selection of T cell receptor beta chains follows, all from one sample in a study of vaccination and CD4 T cells after COVID-19. TCRdb used MiXCR to reprocess the PCR reads, holding one entry per CDR3 protein. The repertoire has 9,500 to 15,000 distinct CDR3 sequences, roughly 61% of them found once; the top ten carry under 30%. These receptors have no identified antigens. Source material: CD4+ T cells from blood, cultured in vitro. These TCRs come from a human donor who had recovered from COVID-19. CDR3s include the opening cysteine and the closing phenylalanine or tryptophan. Each record gives: CDR3 protein, CDR3 DNA, J gene, D gene, V gene, clone size. D genes are given only for firm matches. The size of a clone is reported for some rows only, either as once, few or many, or as a class for expanded clones.

CASSVGPGADYGYTF | TGTGCCAGCAGCGTAGGGCCAGGGGCGGACTATGGCTACACCTTC | TRBJ1-2 | - | TRBV9 | -
CASSFGLEAYNEQFF | TGTGCCAGCAGTTTCGGACTAGAGGCGTACAATGAGCAGTTCTTC | TRBJ2-1 | TRBD2 | TRBV28 | -
CASSLALGSGNQPQHF | TGTGCCAGCAGCTTAGCGCTGGGATCGGGAAATCAGCCCCAGCATTTT | TRBJ1-5 | - | TRBV7-9 | -
CSASLVREAGQETQYF | TGCAGTGCTAGCTTGGTCCGGGAGGCAGGGCAAGAGACCCAGTACTTC | TRBJ2-5 | TRBD2 | TRBV20-1 | -
CASTDTRQGLAVTSTDTQYF | TGTGCCAGCACCGATACGCGACAGGGGCTAGCGGTTACTAGCACAGATACGCAGTATTTT | TRBJ2-3 | - | TRBV27 | -
CASSDDRGGAGELFF | TGTGCCAGCAGTGACGATCGGGGGGGCGCCGGGGAGCTGTTTTTT | TRBJ2-2 | TRBD2 | TRBV2 | few
CSARDGTGRNTEAFF | TGCAGTGCTAGAGATGGGACAGGACGGAACACTGAAGCTTTCTTT | TRBJ1-1 | TRBD1 | TRBV20-1 | few
CASSLGHQNTEAFF | TGTGCCAGCAGCTTGGGACACCAGAACACTGAAGCTTTCTTT | TRBJ1-1 | - | TRBV7-3 | -
CASRRRSDTHQPQHF | TGTGCCAGCAGACGAAGGTCGGACACCCATCAGCCCCAGCATTTT | TRBJ1-5 | - | TRBV6-4 | few
CASSSGTSNYGYTF | TGTGCCAGCAGCTCAGGGACATCTAACTATGGCTACACCTTC | TRBJ1-2 | - | TRBV7-9 | few
CASSSWDRVRYTF | TGTGCCAGCAGTTCCTGGGACAGGGTGCGCTACACCTTC | TRBJ1-2 | TRBD1 | TRBV12-3/TRBV12-4 | -
CASSRDRVYTEAFF | TGTGCCAGCAGTCGGGACAGGGTATATACTGAAGCTTTCTTT | TRBJ1-1 | TRBD1 | TRBV6-1 | -
CASSLGRATDTQYF | TGTGCCAGCAGTTTGGGCAGGGCCACAGATACGCAGTATTTT | TRBJ2-3 | - | TRBV27 | few
CASRSGTGLPTQHF | TGTGCCAGCAGAAGCGGGACAGGACTCCCGACCCAGCATTTT | TRBJ1-5 | TRBD1 | TRBV6-2/TRBV6-3 | -
CSARRSPANYGYTF | TGCAGTGCTAGACGAAGCCCCGCTAACTATGGCTACACCTTC | TRBJ1-2 | - | TRBV20-1 | -
CSARVPTGLNSPLHF | TGCAGTGCTAGAGTCCCGACAGGGCTTAATTCACCCCTCCACTTT | TRBJ1-6 | TRBD1 | TRBV20-1 | -
CASSLNRMNTGELFF | TGTGCCAGCAGTTTAAATAGAATGAACACCGGGGAGCTGTTTTTT | TRBJ2-2 | - | TRBV27 | -
CASSSPGQGDEQFF | TGTGCCAGCAGTTCGCCGGGACAAGGGGATGAGCAGTTCTTC | TRBJ2-1 | - | TRBV28 | few
CSALTGPGNQPQHF | TGCAGTGCCCTGACAGGGCCGGGCAATCAGCCCCAGCATTTT | TRBJ1-5 | TRBD1 | TRBV20-1 | -
CASGLNEQFF | TGTGCGAGCGGGCTCAATGAGCAGTTCTTC | TRBJ2-1 | - | TRBV7-2 | -
CASSLKESSYEQYF | TGTGCCAGCAGTTTAAAAGAAAGCTCCTACGAGCAGTACTTC | TRBJ2-7 | - | TRBV27 | -
CASSLEVVRVGEQYF | TGTGCCAGCAGTTTAGAAGTAGTCCGGGTCGGTGAGCAGTACTTC | TRBJ2-7 | - | TRBV12-3/TRBV12-4 | -
CASSVGQGNYGYTF | TGTGCCAGCAGCGTAGGACAGGGGAACTATGGCTACACCTTC | TRBJ1-2 | TRBD1 | TRBV9 | few
CASSYSRDRVGTEAFF | TGTGCCAGCAGTTACTCGAGGGACAGAGTGGGCACTGAAGCTTTCTTT | TRBJ1-1 | TRBD1 | TRBV6-2/TRBV6-3 | -
CASSSYGRIQYF | TGTGCCAGCAGTTCTTACGGGCGTATTCAGTACTTC | TRBJ2-4 | - | TRBV2 | few
CSASENSNQPQHF | TGCAGTGCTAGTGAGAATAGCAATCAGCCCCAGCATTTT | TRBJ1-5 | - | TRBV20-1 | few
CSALGGAGGNTIYF | TGCAGTGCTCTAGGGGGCGCGGGAGGAAACACCATATATTTT | TRBJ1-3 | TRBD1 | TRBV20-1 | few
CASSDPKRSHNQPQHF | TGTGCCAGCAGTGACCCCAAGCGCAGCCACAATCAGCCCCAGCATTTT | TRBJ1-5 | - | TRBV6-4 | once
CASSRSAVTEAFF | TGTGCCAGCAGTCGGAGCGCGGTCACTGAAGCTTTCTTT | TRBJ1-1 | - | TRBV6-1 | -
CASSSGDRGAYEQYF | TGTGCCAGCAGCTCAGGGGACAGAGGCGCCTACGAGCAGTACTTC | TRBJ2-7 | - | TRBV21-1 | -
CASRSRGATNEKLFF | TGTGCCAGCCGTTCCAGGGGCGCAACTAATGAAAAACTGTTTTTT | TRBJ1-4 | - | TRBV7-8 | once
CASSQIVGAGGNGYTF | TGTGCCAGCAGCCAAATTGTGGGAGCAGGGGGTAATGGCTACACCTTC | TRBJ1-2 | TRBD1 | TRBV7-2 | -
CASSLNDRRGYTF | TGTGCCAGCAGTCTAAACGATAGAAGGGGCTACACCTTC | TRBJ1-2 | - | TRBV11-3 | -
CASSPRAGENTEAFF | TGTGCCAGCAGTCCCCGGGCAGGGGAGAACACTGAAGCTTTCTTT | TRBJ1-1 | - | TRBV27 | few
CASSLGQGGSPLHF | TGCGCCAGCAGCCTCGGACAGGGCGGCTCACCCCTCCACTTT | TRBJ1-6 | TRBD1 | TRBV4-1 | -
CATSASGQNTGELFF | TGTGCCACCAGTGCGTCGGGACAGAACACCGGGGAGCTGTTTTTT | TRBJ2-2 | - | TRBV24-1 | -
CATSRNQEQFF | TGTGCCACCAGTCGTAACCAGGAGCAGTTCTTC | TRBJ2-1 | - | TRBV24-1 | -
CATRAEGAKLNIQYF | TGTGCCACCCGAGCCGAGGGGGCCAAACTGAACATTCAGTACTTC | TRBJ2-4 | TRBD1 | TRBV6-1 | -
CATSDPARDAAPGAQYF | TGTGCCACCAGTGACCCAGCCCGGGACGCAGCCCCGGGTGCGCAGTATTTT | TRBJ2-3 | - | TRBV24-1 | -
CASRTSHSGANVLTF | TGTGCCAGCAGGACATCGCACTCTGGGGCCAACGTCCTGACTTTC | TRBJ2-6 | - | TRBV6-1 | -